A single sample gave rise to the 18 T cell receptor beta chains below, sequenced in a study of shared clonotypes between healthy human individuals (dated by TCRdb to 2020 to 2022). Library preparation was by the immunoSEQ multiplex PCR assay. TCRdb's version of the immuneACCESS table is confined to in-frame rearrangements and falls short of the full clone set. An unresolved V gene accounts for under half of the shortfall where checked; the remainder is of unknown origin. In this sample the table shows 2,100,000 or so clones, nearly 97% of which occur a single time. 0.1% to 0.15% of the sample is in the top ten clones. The material sequenced was naive CD4+ T cells sorted from blood. This sample's cell subset or site label indicates: CD45RA+ positively selected. These receptors originate from a young man in good health.

The chain links TRBV30 to TRBJ2-3; D gene ambiguous. V gave up 2 bases and J gave up 1 base, with 7 bases separating them. This CDR3 is built from 13 residues. Germline loops: CDR1 GTSNPN, CDR2 SVGIG (reference sequence). The CDR3 DNA is TGTGCCTGGAGTCCGGTAGGCACAGATACGCAGTATTTT. This encodes CAWSPVGTDTQYF. Drawing the rest from reference TRBV30 and TRBJ2-3, the complete variable domain is SQTIHQWPATLVQPVGSPLSLECTVEGTSNPNLYWYRQAAGRGLQLLFYSVGIGQISSEVPQNLSASRPQDRQFILSSKKLLLSDSGFYLCAWSPVGTDTQYFGPGTRLTVL.

The genes are TRBV30 and TRBJ2-7; D call uncertain. V gave up 2 bases and J gave up 2 bases, with 13 bases separating them. CDR1 is GTSNPN, CDR2 SVGIG, per germline (reference sequence). The CDR3 consists of 14 residues. The CDR3 bases are TGTGCCTGGAGTAGGAAGGTACAGACCTACGAGCAGTACTTC. This codes for CAWSRKVQTYEQYF. The full variable domain, in which reference TRBV30 and TRBJ2-7 provide the parts outside the CDR3, is SQTIHQWPATLVQPVGSPLSLECTVEGTSNPNLYWYRQAAGRGLQLLFYSVGIGQISSEVPQNLSASRPQDRQFILSSKKLLLSDSGFYLCAWSRKVQTYEQYFGPGTRLTVT.

The rearrangement uses TRBV10-2 and TRBJ2-5; TRBD1 aligns across 9 bases. CDR3 length: 15 residues. V dropped 6 bases and J dropped 5; count of bases not matched to a gene: 10. The germline V gene encodes CDR1 WSHSY and CDR2 SAAADI. The CDR3 reads CASSAQTGGRETQYF. As DNA, the CDR3 is TGCGCCAGCAGCGCCCAGACAGGGGGAAGGGAGACCCAGTACTTC.

J is TRBJ2-5 and V is TRBV7-2; D remains ambiguous. Germline CDR1 SGHTA, CDR2 FQGNSA. Trimming removed 3 bases from V and 1 base from J, with 9 bases in between. The CDR3 extends over 14 amino acids. CDR3 coding DNA: TGTGCCAGCAGCTTTCTTCGGAGCCAAGAGACCCAGTACTTC. This sequence encodes CASSFLRSQETQYF.

The V gene is TRBV28, the J gene TRBJ1-6; a weak D match, TRBD1 (5 bases). The germline gives CDR1 MDHEN, CDR2 SYDVKM. Trimming shortened V by 6 bases and J by 0 bases, and 15 bases separated the two germline ends. The CDR3 is 17 residues long. The CDR3 spells CASSRGSLSSYNSPLHF. As DNA, the CDR3 is TGTGCCAGCAGCCGGGGGTCCCTAAGCTCCTATAATTCACCCCTCCACTTT.

A remark on this clone: This same CDR3 is encoded by further DNA sequences in the sample. V is TRBV30 and J is TRBJ2-1; tentatively, D is TRBD2 (6 bases). V was cut by 0 bases and J by 7 bases, with 10 bases left in between. This CDR3 has 13 residues. Per germline, CDR1 GTSNPN and CDR2 SVGIG (reference sequence). The CDR3 DNA follows: TGTGCCTGGAGTGTACGGCGGGGAAATGAGCAGTTCTTC. Translating it yields CAWSVRRGNEQFF.

The genes are TRBV9 and TRBJ2-7; D possibly matches TRBD1 or TRBD2 (5 bases each). This CDR3 is 15 amino acids long. CDR1 and CDR2 (germline): SGDLS, YYNGEE. Trimming removed 4 bases at V and 6 bases at J, with 20 bases between. CDR3 amino acids: CASSTSGDPFSEQYF. The CDR3 nucleotides are TGTGCCAGCAGCACTTCCGGGGACCCCTTTTCCGAGCAGTACTTC.

This clone occurred once. This rearrangement joins TRBV10-2 to TRBJ2-3; 12 positions agree with TRBD2. CDR3 size: 15 residues. V was pared by 7 bases and J by 5 bases, with 7 bases of the junction left unmatched. Germline V gives CDR1 WSHSY, CDR2 SAAADI. The CDR3 sequence is CASTPLAGGLDTQYF. The CDR3 bases are TGCGCCAGCACCCCACTAGCGGGAGGTTTAGATACGCAGTATTTT.

Details on this clone: Additional DNA sequences in this sample encode the identical CDR3. This chain links TRBV5-1 with TRBJ1-5, with 8 bases lining up with TRBD1. V dropped 3 bases and J dropped 3; count of bases not matched to a gene: 2. The CDR3 runs 14 residues. Germline V gene lookup returns CDR1 SGHRS and CDR2 YFSETQ. CDR3 nucleotide sequence: TGCGCCAGCAGCTCGACAGGGGACAATCAGCCCCAGCATTTT. Amino acids: CASSSTGDNQPQHF.

The gene calls are TRBV25-1 and TRBJ2-2; TRBD1 matches 7 bases. Germline V gene data show CDR1 as MGHDK and CDR2 as SYGVNS. CDR3 length: 15 residues. V lost 1 base and J lost 6; bases outside the gene matches: 5. The CDR3 is CASSESTGSAGELFF. DNA for the CDR3: TGTGCCAGCAGTGAATCGACAGGGTCCGCCGGGGAGCTGTTTTTT.

The J gene is TRBJ2-7, the V gene TRBV7-6, with D perhaps matching TRBD1 (6 bases). There are 17 residues in the CDR3. Germline loops: CDR1 SGHVS, CDR2 FNYEAQ. Trimming took 5 bases from V and 1 from J, leaving 21 bases between them. CDR3 in DNA: TGTGCCAGCAGCCCTACAGGGCTACCGGGCCTTTCCTACGAGCAGTACTTC. Residues: CASSPTGLPGLSYEQYF.

V and J are TRBV11-2 and TRBJ1-2; D remains ambiguous. The CDR3 is 14 amino acids. Germline V gene sequence: CDR1 SGHAT, CDR2 FQNNGV. V was pared by 4 bases and J by 5 bases, with 14 bases between. CDR3 DNA sequence: TGTGCCAGCAGCTCCCCCGGACGGGCTTATGGCTACACCTTC. Residues: CASSSPGRAYGYTF.

The chain has TRBV4-3 and TRBJ2-3; D might be TRBD1 (5 bases). V lost 0 bases and J lost 0, with 16 bases in between. The CDR3 consists of 18 residues. Germline CDR1 and CDR2: LGHNA and YSLEER. CDR3 sequence (DNA): TGCGCCAGCAGCCAAGATATGCGAGACAAGGGGAGCACAGATACGCAGTATTTT. Residues: CASSQDMRDKGSTDTQYF.

The chain has TRBV25-1 and TRBJ1-5; D gene uncertain. The germline CDR1 and CDR2 sequences are MGHDK and SYGVNS. The CDR3 spans 14 residues. Trimming cost V 4 bases and J 0 bases, with 7 bases left between them. CDR3 residues: CASSAGNSNQPQHF. CDR3 DNA sequence: TGTGCCAGCAGTGCCGGGAATAGCAATCAGCCCCAGCATTTT.

The chain uses TRBV12-5 and TRBJ2-7; D may be TRBD1 or TRBD2 (5 bases each). Germline CDR1 LGHNT, CDR2 FRNRAP. V lost 3 bases and J 2 bases, leaving 8 bases between the germline ends. The CDR3 length is 13 residues. The CDR3 region has the DNA TGTGCTAGTGGTTTCACGGGACCCTACGAGCAGTACTTC. It translates to CASGFTGPYEQYF. Based on the CDR3 plus reference TRBV12-5 and TRBJ2-7, the full variable domain is DARVTQTPRHKVTEMGQEVTMRCQPILGHNTVFWYRQTMMQGLELLAYFRNRAPLDDSGMPKDRFSAEMPDATLATLKIQPSEPRDSAVYFCASGFTGPYEQYFGPGTRLTVT.

The genes are TRBV30 and TRBJ2-1; the D is unclear. V lost 5 bases to trimming and J lost 4 bases, with 9 bases between them. The germline V gene has CDR1 GTSNPN and CDR2 SVGIG (reference sequence). This CDR3 comprises 12 residues. The CDR3 reads CAWGVEYNEQFF. DNA of the CDR3: TGTGCCTGGGGGGTAGAGTACAATGAGCAGTTCTTC.

As to this clone: Other DNA sequences in this specimen translate into the identical CDR3. The genes are TRBV5-1 and TRBJ2-1; TRBD2 matches 11 bases. The germline V gene encodes CDR1 SGHRS and CDR2 YFSETQ. J gave up 6 bases and V 4 bases, and 6 bases lay outside the gene matches. The CDR3 consists of 15 residues. Here the CDR3 reads CASSPGLAGTNEQFF. Written as DNA, the CDR3 is TGCGCCAGCAGCCCCGGACTAGCGGGCACCAATGAGCAGTTCTTC.

This chain's CDR3 is CASSYSQVNTGELFF. The CDR3, as DNA: TGTGCCAGCAGTTACAGTCAAGTCAACACCGGGGAGCTGTTTTTT. The V and J genes are TRBV6-6 and TRBJ2-2; the D is unclear. The ends were cut back, 2 bases at V and 2 bases at J, with 9 bases in the middle. This CDR3 spans 15 amino acids. In germline, CDR1 is MNHNY, CDR2 SVGAGI (reference sequence).